This TCR beta chain was identified during a study of T cells in Graves' hyperthyroidism and ophthalmopathy (dated by TCRdb to the late 2010s). About the full investigation: Peripheral blood was sampled at the time of initial diagnosis, prior to any treatment. To identify TCR V-J signatures that set the groups apart, the researchers used a discovery cohort of 100 patients, made up of 40 to 45 with Graves' ophthalmopathy and 55 to 65 with stable Graves' hyperthyroidism. Prospective prediction of ophthalmopathy was tested in an independent validation cohort consisting of about 19 hyperthyroidism patients and approximately 16 patients who later progressed to ophthalmopathy. For training and testing, the 100 patients in the discovery cohort were randomly divided in a 7:3 ratio. Thyroid tissue and blood T-cell repertoires from more than 5 Graves' hyperthyroidism patients were also compared in the study. After blood sampling, hyperthyroidism patients were treated with methimazole at a starting dose of 30 mg daily, and ophthalmopathy patients were treated with high-dose intravenous methylprednisolone. According to the paper, TCR Vbeta CDR3 sequencing was carried out on approximately 140 peripheral blood samples, which came from 40 to 45 ophthalmopathy, under 80 hyperthyroidism and approximately 17 progressor patients.

The paper as a whole reports these results and caveats: During validation, the model predicted progression to ophthalmopathy a median of around six months ahead of onset, with just under 71% sensitivity and under 85% specificity. In cross-validation, a model built on a 13 V-J signature told ophthalmopathy apart from stable hyperthyroidism with approximately 90% sensitivity and about 81% specificity, and in testing the same model reached 80%/75%. Most expanded thyroid clonotypes (frequency above 0.001) were also found in blood, which suggests that blood repertoires may mirror thyroid immune responses. No statistical method was used to fix the sample size in advance, and group allocation was not hidden from the investigators.

In the ophthalmopathy patients, disease was moderately to severely active, with a Clinical Activity Score of 3 or more, a NOSPECS grade of 4 or more, and a duration of less than 3 months. The study excluded patients with uncontrolled infections, other autoimmune diseases, pregnancy or lactation. Diagnoses were established on the basis of clinical symptoms, serum thyroxine and TRAb, thyroid ultrasound, and orbital computed tomography. PBMCs were separated from around 9.1 ml of fresh peripheral blood using Ficoll-Paque density gradient centrifugation. Total RNA was extracted using Trizol reagent, and RNA quality was assessed on an Agilent 2100 Bioanalyzer. With regard to this clonotype: No antigen is known for it. No much larger clonotype is one base removed from it; base qualities were not supplied.

V is pruned by 6 bases and J by 9 bases, leaving 8 bases of the junction without a gene match. Sequences SGHAT (CDR1) and FQNNGV (CDR2) are obtained from the germline V gene. The CDR3 contains 13 residues, cysteine and phenylalanine counted. The entry retains the CDR3 DNA only, 39 bases that are in frame from base 1. The TCR beta CDR3 regions were amplified from the RNA transcripts. A first-round RT-PCR of the TCR CDR3 used the HTBI primer set with the Qiagen OneStep RT-PCR kit. Libraries were constructed in a second round of multiplex PCR, after which size selection and purification were performed. The libraries were sequenced on an Illumina HiSeq2000 using paired-end 100 bp reads. In the source study's methods: SOAPnuke was used to process the raw data, removing reads that contained adapters or uncalled bases, had a mean Phred below 15, or lacked an exact match to the constant primer or identifier. COPE v1.2.5 was used to merge the high-quality paired reads, and each unique nucleotide sequence was defined as a clonotype. MiTCR v1.1 was used to align clonotypes to the IMGT TRBV, TRBD and TRBJ reference segments. The analysis included only V-J combinations with a frequency above 0.0001, which together covered approximately 99% of the repertoires. A TCS score was defined as the ratio of F50 (clonal expansion) to E x V (chaos), with BLOSUM62-based TCRdist applied between CDR3 peptides within each V-J. Welch's t-statistics and random forest reduced roughly 530 V-J features to 13, which were used in a naive Bayes classifier (R e1071). TCRdb trimmed the raw reads at Q25, called clones with MiXCR and kept productive beta chains. A single entry per CDR3 protein holds the most common genes and DNA from its merged rows. In this record, the V and J calls reflect TCRdb's handling and not the investigators' own analysis. In all, the sample holds about 640,000 distinct CDR3 sequences, and 20% to 25% of those were seen once. Under 35% of the sample lies in the top ten.

The receptor comes from a man aged 25 to 40 with Graves' ophthalmopathy. Specimen: blood. This chain joins TRBV11-2 to TRBJ2-5, with 9 bases aligning to TRBD2. The CDR3 has the sequence CASSAGGEWAQYF. The bases read TGTGCCAGCAGTGCGGGGGGGGAGTGGGCCCAGTACTTC.